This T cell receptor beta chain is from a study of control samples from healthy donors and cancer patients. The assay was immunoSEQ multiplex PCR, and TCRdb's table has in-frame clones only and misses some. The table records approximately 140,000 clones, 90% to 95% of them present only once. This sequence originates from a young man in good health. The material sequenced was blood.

Written as DNA, the CDR3 is TGTGCCAGCAGCGAGCGAACATCTCCCTTCAATGGCTACACCTTC. As protein: CASSERTSPFNGYTF. The chain joins TRBV9 to TRBJ1-2, with D unclear. V was trimmed by 3 bases and J by 6 bases, leaving 18 bases between them. This CDR3 has 15 residues. CDR1 is SGDLS, CDR2 YYNGEE, per germline.